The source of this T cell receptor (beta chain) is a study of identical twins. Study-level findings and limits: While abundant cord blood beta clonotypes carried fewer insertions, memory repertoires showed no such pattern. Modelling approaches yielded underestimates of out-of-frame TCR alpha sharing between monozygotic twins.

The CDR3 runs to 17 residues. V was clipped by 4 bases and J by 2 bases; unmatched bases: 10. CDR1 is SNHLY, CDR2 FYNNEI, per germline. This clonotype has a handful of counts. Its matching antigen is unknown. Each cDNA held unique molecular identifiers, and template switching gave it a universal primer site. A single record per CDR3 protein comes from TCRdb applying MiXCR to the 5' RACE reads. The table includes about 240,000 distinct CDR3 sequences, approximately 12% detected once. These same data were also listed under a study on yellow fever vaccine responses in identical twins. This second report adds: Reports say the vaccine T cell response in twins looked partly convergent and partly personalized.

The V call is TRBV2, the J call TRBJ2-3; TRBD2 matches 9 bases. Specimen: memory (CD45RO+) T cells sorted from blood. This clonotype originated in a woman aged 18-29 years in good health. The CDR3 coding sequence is TGTGCCAGCAGTGTGGTGGCGGGGGGGCCAGTCACAGATACGCAGTATTTT. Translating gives CASSVVAGGPVTDTQYF. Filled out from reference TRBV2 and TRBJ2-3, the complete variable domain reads EPEVTQTPSHQVTQMGQEVILRCVPISNHLYFYWYRQILGQKVEFLVSFYNNEISEKSEIFDDQFSVERPDGSNFTLKIRSTKLEDSAMYFCASSVVAGGPVTDTQYFGPGTRLTVL.